This T cell receptor beta chain was identified in a study of T cells expressing NK-cell markers. Study information: Researchers got TCR beta repertoires out of sorted CD3+CD56+NKG2C+, CD3+CD56+NKG2C- and CD3+CD56-NKG2C+ T cells. The study, taken as a whole, reports: Each of roughly six donors carried dominant NKG2C+ clonotypes accounting for roughly 1.0-8% of CD8+ T cells.

For each CDR3 protein, TCRdb gives one entry from its re-call of the 5' RACE reads, without DNA. This sample's clone table lists about 540,000 distinct CDR3 sequences. Comment on this clonotype: Its antigen remains unidentified.

Germline V CDR1 and CDR2: SGHRS, YFSETQ. This CDR3 is built from 18 residues. Material: blood T cells: a sorted CD56 or NKG2C T cell subset, CD4+ or CD8+ T cells, or bulk PBMC T cells (not recorded which). This chain uses TRBV5-1 with TRBJ2-5; without DNA, the TCRdb call of TRBD2 cannot be checked. This receptor was obtained from a young man in good health. This CDR3 reads CASSFSGFSPLRTETQYF.